This T cell receptor beta chain was sequenced in a study of blood T cell repertoires in COVID-19. Across the whole study: Both acute and convalescent COVID-19 samples were obtained from the United States, Italy and Spain.

Comment on this clone: The same CDR3 also results from other DNA sequences found in this sample.

Seattle researchers signed up patients amid active infection and tracked them longitudinally. Only in-frame clones appear in the TCRdb table, and some are missing; sequencing was by immunoSEQ multiplex PCR. The sample holds just under 65,000 clones, approximately 80% seen once. CDR3 length: 14 residues. V shed 4 bases and J 5 bases; nucleotides not matched to a gene: 4. Germline V CDR1 and CDR2: KGHDR, SFDVKD. Source material: peripheral blood. This sequence was found in a man in his sixties with COVID-19, enrolled during active disease. J is TRBJ2-5 and V is TRBV24-1; 9 bases are a match to TRBD1. Written as DNA, the CDR3 is TGTGCCACCAGTGACACAGGGGGCCGTGAGACCCAGTACTTC. Translating gives CATSDTGGRETQYF.